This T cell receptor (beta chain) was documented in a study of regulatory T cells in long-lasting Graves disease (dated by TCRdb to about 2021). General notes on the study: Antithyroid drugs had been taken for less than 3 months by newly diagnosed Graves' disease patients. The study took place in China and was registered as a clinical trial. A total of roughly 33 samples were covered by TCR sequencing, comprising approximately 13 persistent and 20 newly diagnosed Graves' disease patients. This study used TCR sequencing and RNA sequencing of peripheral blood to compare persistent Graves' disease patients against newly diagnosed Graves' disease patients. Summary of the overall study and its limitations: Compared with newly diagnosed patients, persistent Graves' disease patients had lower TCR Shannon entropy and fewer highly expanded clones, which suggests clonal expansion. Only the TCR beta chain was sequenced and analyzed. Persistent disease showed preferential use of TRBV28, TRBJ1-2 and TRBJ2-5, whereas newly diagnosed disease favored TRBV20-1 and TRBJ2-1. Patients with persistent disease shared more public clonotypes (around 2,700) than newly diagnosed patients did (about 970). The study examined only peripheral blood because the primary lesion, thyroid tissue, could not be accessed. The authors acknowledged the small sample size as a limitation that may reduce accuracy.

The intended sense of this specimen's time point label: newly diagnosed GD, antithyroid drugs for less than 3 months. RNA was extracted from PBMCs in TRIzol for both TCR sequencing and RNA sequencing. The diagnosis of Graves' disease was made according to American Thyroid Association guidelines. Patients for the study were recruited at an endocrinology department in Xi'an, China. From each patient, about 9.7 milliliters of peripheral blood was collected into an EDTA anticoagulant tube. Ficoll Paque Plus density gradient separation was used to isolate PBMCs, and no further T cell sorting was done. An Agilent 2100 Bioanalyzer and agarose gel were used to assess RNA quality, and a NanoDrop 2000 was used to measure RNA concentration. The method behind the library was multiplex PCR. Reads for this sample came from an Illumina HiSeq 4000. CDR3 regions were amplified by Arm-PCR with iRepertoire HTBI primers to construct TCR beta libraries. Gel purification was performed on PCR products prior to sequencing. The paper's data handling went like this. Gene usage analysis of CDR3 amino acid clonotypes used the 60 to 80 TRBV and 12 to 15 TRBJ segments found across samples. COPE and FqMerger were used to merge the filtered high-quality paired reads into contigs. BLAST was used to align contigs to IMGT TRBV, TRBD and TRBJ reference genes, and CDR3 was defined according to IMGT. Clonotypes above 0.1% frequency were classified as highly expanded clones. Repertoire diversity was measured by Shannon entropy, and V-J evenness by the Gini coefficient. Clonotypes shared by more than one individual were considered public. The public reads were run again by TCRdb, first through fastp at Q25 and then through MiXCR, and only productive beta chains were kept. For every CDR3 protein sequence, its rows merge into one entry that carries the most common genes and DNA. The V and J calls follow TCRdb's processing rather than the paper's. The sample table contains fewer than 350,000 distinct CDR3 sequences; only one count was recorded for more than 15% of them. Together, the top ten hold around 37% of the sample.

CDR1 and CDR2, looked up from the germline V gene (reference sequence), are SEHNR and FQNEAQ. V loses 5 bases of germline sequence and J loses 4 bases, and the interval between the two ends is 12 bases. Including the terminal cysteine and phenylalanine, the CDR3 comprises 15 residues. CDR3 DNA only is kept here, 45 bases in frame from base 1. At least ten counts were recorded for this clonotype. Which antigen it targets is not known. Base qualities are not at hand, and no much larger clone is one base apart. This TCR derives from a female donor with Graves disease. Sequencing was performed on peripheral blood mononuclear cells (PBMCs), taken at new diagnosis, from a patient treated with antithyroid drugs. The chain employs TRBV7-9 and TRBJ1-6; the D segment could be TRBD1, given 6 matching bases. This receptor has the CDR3 CASSLRDNYNSPLHF. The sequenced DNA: TGTGCCAGCAGCCTCCGGGACAATTATAATTCACCCCTCCACTTT.